Listed here are 20 T cell receptor beta chains from one sample, sequenced in a study of blood T cells in healthy people across ages. Alongside a J-beta primer mix, a sample-barcoded 5' primer served in a second PCR lasting roughly 6 to 12 cycles. One entry per CDR3 protein, called by TCRdb with MiXCR from the 5' RACE reads. The data contain about 670,000 distinct CDR3 sequences, 52% of them singletons. The material sequenced was blood. Every receptor here comes from a woman older than 75 in good health.

This clonotype came up many times. This chain connects TRBV9 to TRBJ2-7; the D is unclear. The V gene lost 0 bases and the J gene lost 6 bases, with 13 bases spanning the gap. CDR3 size: 14 residues. Germline CDR1 reads SGDLS; CDR2 reads YYNGEE. As DNA, the CDR3 is TGTGCCAGCAGCGTAGATCCTTCGGTTCCCGAGCAGTACTTC. It specifies CASSVDPSVPEQYF.

The chain has TRBV5-1 and TRBJ1-4, with D maybe TRBD1 (6 bases). The CDR3 has 15 amino acids. The V end lost 3 bases, the J end lost 7 bases, and 16 bases lay between the germline ends. Germline CDR1 and CDR2: SGHRS and YFSETQ. This CDR3 reads CASSWAWGRGEKLFF. As DNA, the CDR3 is TGCGCCAGCAGCTGGGCCTGGGGGCGGGGTGAAAAACTGTTTTTT.

This clonotype was seen at least ten times. This sequence joins TRBV9 and TRBJ2-3; a possible D gene is TRBD2 (6 bases). Trimming removed 4 bases at V and 2 bases at J, with 14 bases between. The CDR3 extends over 15 amino acids. From germline, CDR1 is SGDLS and CDR2 YYNGEE. The CDR3 coding sequence is TGTGCCAGCAGCACGGAGGGACTCCCCACAGATACGCAGTATTTT. It specifies CASSTEGLPTDTQYF.

This clonotype was found a few times. A much larger clone sits a single nucleotide away, making a read error possible. This chain links TRBV4-1 with TRBJ2-7; 7 bases map to TRBD2. CDR1 is MGHRA, CDR2 YSYEKL, per germline. The CDR3 covers 17 residues. V shed 2 bases and J 7 bases; nucleotides not matched to a gene: 17. CDR3 nucleotides: TGCGCCAGCAGCCAAAGGGTGTTGCGGGAGAGTAGAGTTGAGCAGTACTTC. Protein sequence: CASSQRVLRESRVEQYF.

This clonotype was observed many times. The chain uses TRBV2 and TRBJ1-2, with TRBD1 as a possible D gene (5 bases). CDR3 size: 13 residues. V was trimmed by 4 bases and J by 3 bases, leaving 9 bases between them. Germline V gene data show CDR1 as SNHLY and CDR2 as FYNNEI. The CDR3 spells CASSAGRDYGYTF. The DNA of the CDR3 is TGTGCCAGCAGTGCGGGCAGGGACTATGGCTACACCTTC.

The chain joins TRBV20-1 to TRBJ2-1; 13 bases are shared with TRBD2. Trimming took 1 base from V and 5 from J; bases not matched to a gene: 5. This CDR3 spans 16 amino acids. CDR1 and CDR2 (germline): DFQATT, SNEGSKA (reference sequence). CDR3 in amino acids: CSARAGTSGIDNEQFF. The CDR3, as DNA: TGCAGTGCTAGAGCCGGGACTAGCGGGATCGACAATGAGCAGTTCTTC.

The chain couples TRBV28 to TRBJ2-1, with 8 bases identical to TRBD2. This CDR3 contains 16 residues. Trimming at V came to 5 bases and at J to 3 bases, leaving 9 bases not matched to a gene. Germline V gene data show CDR1 as MDHEN and CDR2 as SYDVKM. CDR3 region: CASSPRGGTNYNEQFF. The CDR3 nucleotides read TGTGCCAGCAGTCCCCGGGGGGGAACCAACTACAATGAGCAGTTCTTC. The variable domain in full, completed from reference TRBV28 and TRBJ2-1, reads DVKVTQSSRYLVKRTGEKVFLECVQDMDHENMFWYRQDPGLGLRLIYFSYDVKMKEKGDIPEGYSVSREKKERFSLILESASTNQTSMYLCASSPRGGTNYNEQFFGPGTRLTVL.

This clonotype was seen a handful of times. The V call is TRBV28, the J call TRBJ2-1, with a possible D match to TRBD2 (6 bases). The CDR3 sequence is 15 residues long. CDR1 and CDR2 (germline): MDHEN, SYDVKM. V gave up 5 bases and J gave up 3 bases, with 14 bases separating them. The CDR3 is CASSVGGGGYNEQFF. The CDR3 DNA follows: TGTGCCAGCAGTGTTGGGGGAGGTGGCTACAATGAGCAGTTCTTC.

This clonotype has at least ten counts. The chain uses TRBV29-1 and TRBJ2-4, with a possible D match to TRBD2 (6 bases). Germline loops: CDR1 SQVTM, CDR2 ANQGSEA. V dropped 4 bases and J dropped 3 bases, with 16 bases sitting between them. This CDR3 region has 15 residues. The DNA for the CDR3 is TGCAGCGTTGCCTCTGGGGACTGGTACAAAAACATTCAGTACTTC. It yields the protein CSVASGDWYKNIQYF.

The chain has TRBV24-1 and TRBJ2-1, with TRBD1 matching 10 bases. The junction had 8 bases not matched to a gene; V was cut back by 0 bases and J by 7 bases. This CDR3 contains 17 residues. Germline V CDR1 and CDR2: KGHDR, SFDVKD. The CDR3, as DNA: TGTGCCACCAGTGATTTGCAGGACAGGGGGTCAATAAATGAGCAGTTCTTC. As protein: CATSDLQDRGSINEQFF.

This chain joins TRBV7-2 and TRBJ2-5; 7 bases are shared with TRBD2. Unmatched junction bases numbered 3, after V lost 1 base and J lost 4 bases. CDR3 length: 14 amino acids. CDR1 is SGHTA, CDR2 FQGNSA, per germline. The CDR3 bases are TGTGCCAGCAGCTTAGGGTGGGAGGGAGAGACCCAGTACTTC. Translated: CASSLGWEGETQYF.

Concerning this clonotype itself: This may arise from a read error, as a much more abundant clone is one base away. This rearrangement joins TRBV3-1 to TRBJ2-5; 9 nucleotides align to TRBD2. The end of the DNA is better explained by TRBJ2-7, so the J call may be wrong. The CDR3 loop spans 16 amino acids. Germline CDR1 reads LGHDT; CDR2 reads YNNKEL (reference sequence). The DNA of the CDR3 is TGTGCCAGCAGCCAAGATCAGACTAGCGGCCCCGACGAGCAGTACTTC. As protein: CASSQDQTSGPDEQYF.

About this clonotype: A read error may be the cause here, since a much bigger clone is one base away. V usage is TRBV12-3 or TRBV12-4 and J usage is TRBJ2-5; 7 positions agree with TRBD1. The CDR3 runs 14 residues. This CDR3 is CVSRPRDRAETQYF. The CDR3, as DNA: TGTGTCAGCAGACCTCGAGACAGGGCCGAGACCCAGTACTTC.

This sequence joins TRBV20-1 and TRBJ2-1; 7 nucleotides agree with TRBD2. V shed 3 bases and J 1 base; nucleotides not matched to a gene: 9. Germline V gene data show CDR1 as DFQATT and CDR2 as SNEGSKA (reference sequence). This CDR3 has 16 amino acids. The CDR3 sequence is CSARDSQRGSYNEQFF. The CDR3 region has the DNA TGCAGTGCTAGGGACTCCCAGCGGGGATCCTACAATGAGCAGTTCTTC.

Comment on this clonotype: Being one base from a much bigger clone, this may be a read error. The V gene is TRBV5-5, the J gene TRBJ2-7; possibly TRBD1 for D (6 bases). The CDR3 covers 13 residues. Germline-derived CDR1 and CDR2 are SGHKS and YYEKEE (reference sequence). The V gene lost 3 bases and the J gene lost 5 bases, with 12 bases spanning the gap. CDR3 coding DNA: TGTGCCAGCAGCTCGGACAGTAGCGACGAGCAGTACTTC. This encodes CASSSDSSDEQYF.

This chain links TRBV27 with TRBJ2-2; D is perhaps TRBD2 (6 bases). Trimming shortened V by 5 bases and J by 0 bases, and 25 bases separated the two germline ends. In germline, CDR1 is MNHEY, CDR2 SMNVEV (reference sequence). This CDR3 contains 20 residues. The DNA for the CDR3 is TGTGCCAGCAGTCAGTCCTTATATCGACTGCGGGACCCGAACACCGGGGAGCTGTTTTTT. Encoded protein: CASSQSLYRLRDPNTGELFF.

This clonotype showed up many times. The rearrangement joins TRBV7-9 to TRBJ2-1, with 9 nucleotides matching TRBD1. This CDR3 has 18 residues. Germline CDR1 and CDR2: SEHNR and FQNEAQ (reference sequence). Losses at the gene ends were 0 bases for V and 2 bases for J; bases not matched to a gene: 8. The CDR3 DNA sequence: TGTGCCAGCAGCTTAGCCCTCGGACAGGGGCGGCCCTACAATGAGCAGTTCTTC. Translating gives CASSLALGQGRPYNEQFF.

The J gene is TRBJ2-2, the V gene TRBV12-3 or TRBV12-4, with D possibly TRBD1 on 5 matching bases. This CDR3 has 13 residues. Trimming removed 7 bases from V and 7 bases from J, with 13 bases in between. As DNA, the CDR3 is TGTGCCAGCAAACCTCAGGGTTTCGGGGAGCTGTTTTTT. It codes for CASKPQGFGELFF.

The J gene is TRBJ2-4, the V gene TRBV5-5; tentatively, D is TRBD1 (5 bases). The J call is uncertain, as TRBJ2-7 better fits the DNA end. The CDR3 has 12 residues. CDR1 SGHKS and CDR2 YYEKEE come from the germline V gene (reference sequence). Here the CDR3 DNA reads TGTGCCAGCACTGATACAGGTTCCGAGCAGTACTTC. As protein: CASTDTGSEQYF.

This clonotype has more than one count but fewer than ten. This chain connects TRBV24-1 to TRBJ2-7; D uncertain. Germline values: CDR1 KGHDR, CDR2 SFDVKD. The CDR3 is 18 residues long. The V gene lost 4 bases and the J gene lost 7 bases, with 28 bases spanning the gap. DNA for the CDR3: TGTGCCACCAGTGACTCCCTTTATAGCAGTCTCCGAAGGGATGAGCAGTACTTC. Translated, it gives CATSDSLYSSLRRDEQYF.